This TCR beta chain was profiled in a study of graft-versus-host responses after intestinal transplantation. This clone was counted only a few times. Its antigen is not identified. This table comes from immunoSEQ multiplex PCR, and its TCRdb copy is limited to in-frame clones, with some not included. This table holds around 70,000 clones, more than 80% found once. The CDR3 runs to 13 residues. V shed 3 bases and J shed 3 bases, with 5 bases lying between them. Germline assignment: CDR1 WSHSY and CDR2 SAAADI. The chain employs TRBV10-2 and TRBJ2-2, with a tentative D call TRBD1 (5 bases). This specimen consisted of unstimulated CD8+ T cells sorted from spleen or lymph node cells, obtained before intestinal transplant. The sequence derives from a human donor who received an intestinal transplant. The CDR3 region has the DNA TGCGCCAGCAGTGACAGGGACACCGGGGAGCTGTTTTTT. This codes for CASSDRDTGELFF.